These 31 T cell receptor beta chains were sequenced from one sample in a study of identical twins. TCRdb redid the calling of the 5' RACE reads with MiXCR, one entry per CDR3 protein. Counted here are 1,800,000 or so distinct CDR3 sequences, 25% to 35% occurring once; the ten biggest clones make up under 0.35%. The specimen sequenced was cord blood. The source is a newborn girl in good health.

This clonotype came up a few times. The chain carries TRBV7-6 and TRBJ2-7; D gene ambiguous. This CDR3 is 14 amino acids long. CDR1 and CDR2 (germline): SGHVS, FNYEAQ. The germline V and J ends were trimmed by 5 bases and 2 bases, with 13 bases remaining between them. The CDR3: CASSPTWTAYEQYF. CDR3 in DNA: TGTGCCAGCAGCCCTACTTGGACCGCCTACGAGCAGTACTTC.

The V call is TRBV12-3 or TRBV12-4, the J call TRBJ1-4; D is uncertain. This CDR3 comprises 12 residues. Trimming left V 5 bases short and J 8 bases short, with 9 bases between. The CDR3 nucleotides read TGTGCCAGCAGTGGACTGTCCGAAAAACTGTTTTTT. Its protein product is CASSGLSEKLFF.

This clonotype was seen only a few times. The chain recombines TRBV20-1 with TRBJ2-7; 13 bases fit TRBD2. J gave up 2 bases and V 0 bases, and 7 bases lay outside the gene matches. The CDR3 has 17 residues. Per the germline V gene, CDR1 is DFQATT and CDR2 is SNEGSKA (reference sequence). The CDR3 DNA sequence: TGCAGTGCTAGAGATCTCGCTACTAGCGGGAGGGCCTACGAGCAGTACTTC. Protein: CSARDLATSGRAYEQYF.

This chain connects TRBV3-1 to TRBJ1-1, with D uncertain. Deletions cut 0 bases from V and 6 bases from J, with 8 bases between. CDR1 is LGHDT and CDR2 is YNNKEL in the germline V gene (reference sequence). This CDR3 is built from 13 residues. CDR3 region: CASSQDGRAEAFF. CDR3 DNA: TGTGCCAGCAGCCAAGACGGTAGGGCTGAAGCTTTCTTT. Full variable domain (missing parts from reference TRBV3-1 and TRBJ1-1): DTAVSQTPKYLVTQMGNDKSIKCEQNLGHDTMYWYKQDSKKFLKIMFSYNNKELIINETVPNRFSPKSPDKAHLNLHINSLELGDSAVYFCASSQDGRAEAFFGQGTRLTVV.

A single count supports this clonotype. This chain joins TRBV3-1 and TRBJ2-7, with 8 bases identical to TRBD2. The CDR3 extends over 15 amino acids. J lost 0 bases, V lost 4 bases, and 5 bases had no gene match. Germline CDR1 and CDR2: LGHDT and YNNKEL (reference sequence). Here the CDR3 reads CASSRKLAASYEQYF. The CDR3 DNA is TGTGCCAGCAGCCGGAAACTAGCGGCCTCCTACGAGCAGTACTTC.

The table lists this clonotype with a few counts. CDR3 in amino acids: CASSLDGLANNEQFF. CDR3 bases: TGTGCCAGCAGCTTAGATGGACTAGCCAACAATGAGCAGTTCTTC. The chain links TRBV7-2 to TRBJ2-1; 8 bases align to TRBD2. V trimming: 1 base; J trimming: 5 bases; junction bases outside the gene matches: 4. The CDR3 runs to 15 residues. In germline, CDR1 is SGHTA, CDR2 FQGNSA.

J is TRBJ2-1 and V is TRBV5-1; TRBD1 might be the D (6 bases). The CDR3 is made up of 15 amino acids. The V and J ends lost 0 bases and 8 bases respectively, with 15 bases between them. Germline V CDR1 and CDR2: SGHRS, YFSETQ. CDR3: CASSLETGANYEQFF. The DNA for the CDR3 is TGCGCCAGCAGCTTGGAGACAGGAGCTAACTATGAGCAGTTCTTC.

The J gene is TRBJ2-3, the V gene TRBV18; D perhaps matches TRBD2 (5 bases). The germline V gene encodes CDR1 KGHSH and CDR2 LQKENI. The CDR3 is made up of 15 amino acids. V dropped 2 bases and J dropped 7 bases, with 16 bases sitting between them. The CDR3 loop reads CASSPTGRGVNTQYF. The CDR3, as DNA: TGTGCCAGCTCACCAACGGGCCGGGGAGTCAATACGCAGTATTTT.

The rearrangement joins TRBV20-1 to TRBJ2-1; D is possibly TRBD2 (5 bases). With 7 bases removed from V and 7 bases from J, the gap between germline ends came to 17 bases. The CDR3 contains 13 residues. Germline-derived CDR1 and CDR2 are DFQATT and SNEGSKA (reference sequence). This CDR3 reads CSEAGGVTNEQFF. CDR3 in DNA: TGCAGTGAGGCGGGTGGGGTTACAAATGAGCAGTTCTTC.

The sample holds many counts of this clonotype. The chain carries TRBV29-1 and TRBJ2-7, with 7 bases aligning to TRBD1. Germline V gene data show CDR1 as SQVTM and CDR2 as ANQGSEA. Germline trimming cut 5 bases from V and 3 bases from J; bases unmatched to any gene: 7. The CDR3 contains 13 residues. CDR3 protein: CSVQGGAYYEQYF. For the CDR3, the DNA is TGCAGCGTTCAAGGGGGCGCGTACTACGAGCAGTACTTC.

The chain employs TRBV12-3 or TRBV12-4 and TRBJ2-7; D not certain. The CDR3 totals 14 residues. The ends were cut back, 1 base at V and 1 base at J, with 8 bases in the middle. The CDR3 sequence is CASSLEKGSYEQYF. As DNA, the CDR3 is TGTGCCAGCAGTTTAGAAAAGGGTTCCTACGAGCAGTACTTC.

The V call is TRBV28, the J call TRBJ1-2, with D tentatively TRBD1 (5 bases). Deletions cut 2 bases from V and 3 bases from J, with 25 bases between. The CDR3 is 19 residues long. Germline CDR1 MDHEN, CDR2 SYDVKM. In DNA form, the CDR3 reads TGTGCCAGCAGTTTAGTCATCGGGGTGGGGACGTCAAGAGACTATGGCTACACCTTC. Its protein product is CASSLVIGVGTSRDYGYTF.

The chain uses TRBV20-1 and TRBJ2-3, with 7 bases lining up with TRBD1. This CDR3 contains 16 residues. V shed 3 bases, J shed 1 base, and the junction held 10 bases outside the gene matches. CDR1 and CDR2 from the germline V gene are DFQATT and SNEGSKA (reference sequence). Here the CDR3 DNA reads TGCAGTGCTAGGGCTGACAGGGTGAGGGGCACAGATACGCAGTATTTT. Translated: CSARADRVRGTDTQYF.

V usage is TRBV10-1 and J usage is TRBJ2-4; D remains unclear. Germline values: CDR1 WNHNN, CDR2 SYGVQD (reference sequence). V lost 4 bases and J lost 0, with 1 base in between. This CDR3 has 12 amino acids. The CDR3 DNA is TGCGCCAGCAGTGCAGCCAAAAACATTCAGTACTTC. Its translation: CASSAAKNIQYF.

This clonotype was seen a handful of times. This chain uses TRBV9 with TRBJ1-2, with D possibly matching TRBD1 (5 bases). V dropped 5 bases and J dropped 6 bases, with 17 bases sitting between them. Germline CDR1 is SGDLS and CDR2 is YYNGEE. There are 14 residues in the CDR3. DNA of the CDR3: TGTGCCAGCAGTCGCCGACAGTCGGAGCATGGCTACACCTTC. Amino acid sequence: CASSRRQSEHGYTF.

This chain links TRBV5-4 with TRBJ2-3; tentative D call: TRBD1 (6 bases). CDR1 SGHNT and CDR2 YYREEE come from the germline V gene (reference sequence). Between the trimmed V and J ends, which lost 2 bases and 2 bases, there was a span of 18 bases. The CDR3 extends over 17 amino acids. The CDR3 DNA reads as TGTGCCAGCAGCTTCGGGGATCAGGGGCCTAACACAGATACGCAGTATTTT. Translated: CASSFGDQGPNTDTQYF. The full variable domain, completed using reference TRBV5-4 and TRBJ2-3, is ETGVTQSPTHLIKTRGQQVTLRCSSQSGHNTVSWYQQALGQGPQFIFQYYREEENGRGNFPPRFSGLQFPNYSSELNVNALELDDSALYLCASSFGDQGPNTDTQYFGPGTRLTVL.

This chain uses TRBV7-2 with TRBJ2-5; D is unclear. The CDR3 extends over 12 amino acids. Germline-derived CDR1 and CDR2 are SGHTA and FQGNSA. V gave up 5 bases and J gave up 11 bases, with 15 bases separating them. The CDR3 coding sequence is TGTGCCAGCAGCCTAACATCGGTAGGGCAGTACTTC. It codes for CASSLTSVGQYF.

V gene TRBV27 combines with J gene TRBJ2-3; D tentatively reads TRBD1 or TRBD2 (5 bases each). The CDR3 sequence is 15 residues long. The V gene's germline CDR1 is MNHEY and CDR2 SMNVEV (reference sequence). V shed 9 bases and J shed 4 bases, with 20 bases lying between them. CDR3 amino acids: CASYPPGAPPDTQYF. The DNA for the CDR3 is TGTGCCAGTTATCCTCCCGGGGCCCCCCCAGATACGCAGTATTTT.

The chain combines TRBV20-1 with TRBJ2-4; D possibly corresponds to TRBD1 (5 bases). The CDR3 has 15 amino acids. Trimming stripped 1 base from V and 1 base from J, with 11 bases between. Germline CDR1 and CDR2: DFQATT and SNEGSKA (reference sequence). In DNA, the CDR3 is TGCAGTGCTAGAGTAGGGGCCGGGGCCAAAAACATTCAGTACTTC. Protein sequence: CSARVGAGAKNIQYF.

CDR3 loop: CASSFESEKPKYQETQYF. The DNA for the CDR3 is TGTGCCAGCAGCTTCGAATCCGAAAAACCAAAGTACCAAGAGACCCAGTACTTC. J is TRBJ2-5 and V is TRBV7-8; D is ambiguous. V was shortened by 3 bases and J by 0 bases, with 20 bases between the two germline ends. Germline CDR1 SGHVS, CDR2 FQNEAQ. The CDR3 has 18 residues.

V is TRBV5-4 and J is TRBJ2-4; 7 bases align to TRBD2. The better agreement between TRBJ2-7 and the DNA end casts doubt on the J call. The CDR3 runs 15 residues. Germline CDR1 and CDR2: SGHNT and YYREEE (reference sequence). The CDR3 region is CASSLRSSGDYEQYF. The CDR3 nucleotides are TGTGCCAGCAGCTTGAGGTCTAGCGGAGACTACGAGCAGTACTTC.

The chain is built from TRBV12-3 or TRBV12-4 and TRBJ2-5; 10 bases are shared with TRBD1. The V gene end was trimmed by 8 bases and the J gene end by 11 bases; junction bases not matched to a gene: 14. CDR3 length equals 14 residues. The CDR3 spells CASLWDRGHNEQYF. The CDR3 DNA follows: TGTGCCAGCCTATGGGACAGGGGACACAATGAGCAGTACTTC.

This clonotype has at least ten counts. The rearrangement uses TRBV25-1 and TRBJ2-7, with D maybe TRBD1 (6 bases). V was clipped by 5 bases and J by 1 base, with 15 bases between them. Germline CDR1 is MGHDK and CDR2 is SYGVNS. The CDR3 loop spans 15 amino acids. CDR3 residues: CASSRTGTPSYEQYF. DNA for the CDR3: TGTGCCAGCAGTCGGACCGGGACACCGTCCTACGAGCAGTACTTC.

This clonotype was seen ten or more times. J is TRBJ2-1 and V is TRBV5-1; D is unresolved. V shed 7 bases and J shed 2 bases, with 4 bases lying between them. The germline V gene has CDR1 SGHRS and CDR2 YFSETQ. The CDR3 consists of 11 residues. The CDR3 DNA reads TGCGCCAGCGGGCCCTACAATGAGCAGTTCTTC. Amino acids: CASGPYNEQFF.

This rearrangement joins TRBV6-1 to TRBJ2-3, with unresolved D. The CDR3 covers 15 residues. Germline loops: CDR1 MNHNS, CDR2 SASEGT. V lost 6 bases, J lost 6 bases, and 19 bases lay in between. In DNA form, the CDR3 reads TGTGCCAGCAGCCGATCCGGGTCCCAGCGCGATACGCAGTATTTT. This translates into CASSRSGSQRDTQYF.

In this sample, this clonotype turned up once. Germline is not matched at one junction end, which may reflect a read error. The chain recombines TRBV12-3 or TRBV12-4 with TRBJ2-7; D is possibly TRBD2 (6 bases). The CDR3 loop spans 14 amino acids. CDR3 protein: CAGSPWGGAYEQYF. The CDR3 nucleotides are TGTGCCGGCAGCCCTTGGGGAGGAGCCTACGAGCAGTACTTC.

The rearrangement uses TRBV4-2 and TRBJ2-3; tentatively, D is TRBD2 (6 bases). Germline loops: CDR1 LGHNA, CDR2 YNFKEQ. Trimming took 1 base from V and 1 from J, leaving 9 bases between them. The CDR3 is 15 residues long. DNA for the CDR3: TGTGCCAGCAGCCAAGCGGAGGGTGGCACAGATACGCAGTATTTT. Protein product: CASSQAEGGTDTQYF.

In the case of this clonotype: A read error is likely, as this CDR3 ends without the conserved phenylalanine or tryptophan. The rearrangement joins TRBV6-2 or TRBV6-3 to TRBJ2-7; D possibly uses TRBD1 or TRBD2 (5 bases each). Germline CDR1 is MNHEY and CDR2 is SVGEGT. The CDR3 covers 15 residues. V gave up 2 bases and J gave up 2 bases, with 13 bases separating them. CDR3 amino acids: CASSYGTSSPYEQYS. DNA of the CDR3: TGTGCCAGCAGTTACGGGACCTCCTCTCCCTACGAGCAGTACTCC.

The chain has TRBV5-1 and TRBJ2-4; 7 nucleotides align to TRBD2. The trim removed 4 bases at V and 0 bases at J, leaving 7 bases unmatched. This CDR3 contains 16 residues. Germline assignment: CDR1 SGHRS and CDR2 YFSETQ. The CDR3, as DNA: TGCGCCAGCAGCAAGACTAGCTCGTTAGCCAAAAACATTCAGTACTTC. Amino acid sequence: CASSKTSSLAKNIQYF.

This clonotype has only a few counts. The rearrangement links TRBV10-3 to TRBJ2-1, with TRBD2 matching 9 bases. From germline, CDR1 is ENHRY and CDR2 SYGVKD. The CDR3 is 15 amino acids. The J segment lost 9 bases and the V segment lost 2 bases, leaving 8 bases of the junction unmatched. CDR3 sequence (DNA): TGTGCCATCAGTGAGGTGTTAGCGGGAGCGGGTGAGCAGTTCTTC. Translation: CAISEVLAGAGEQFF.

The chain couples TRBV15 to TRBJ2-5; 10 nucleotides agree with TRBD1. The CDR3 totals 16 residues. The germline V gene encodes CDR1 LNHNV and CDR2 YYDKDF (reference sequence). Trimming removed 0 bases from V and 3 bases from J; junction bases left unmatched: 4. The CDR3 DNA sequence: TGTGCCACCAGCAGAGATCAAGGGACAGGGGAAGAGACCCAGTACTTC. Translating gives CATSRDQGTGEETQYF.